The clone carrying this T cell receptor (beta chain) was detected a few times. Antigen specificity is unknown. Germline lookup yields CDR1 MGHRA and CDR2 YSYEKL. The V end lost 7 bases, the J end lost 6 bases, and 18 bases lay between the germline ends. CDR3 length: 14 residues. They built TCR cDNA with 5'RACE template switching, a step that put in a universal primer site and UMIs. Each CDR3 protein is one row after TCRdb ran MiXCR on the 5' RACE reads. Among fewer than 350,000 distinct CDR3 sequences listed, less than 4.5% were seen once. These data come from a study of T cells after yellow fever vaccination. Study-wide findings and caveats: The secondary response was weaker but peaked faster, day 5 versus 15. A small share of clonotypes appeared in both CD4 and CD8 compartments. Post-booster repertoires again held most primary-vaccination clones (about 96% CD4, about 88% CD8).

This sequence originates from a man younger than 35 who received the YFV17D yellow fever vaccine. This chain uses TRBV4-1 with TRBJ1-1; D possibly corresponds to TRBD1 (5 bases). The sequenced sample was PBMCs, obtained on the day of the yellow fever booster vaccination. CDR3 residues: CASTLSEGVSEAFF. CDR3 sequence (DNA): TGCGCCAGCACCCTTTCCGAAGGGGTTTCTGAAGCTTTCTTT.